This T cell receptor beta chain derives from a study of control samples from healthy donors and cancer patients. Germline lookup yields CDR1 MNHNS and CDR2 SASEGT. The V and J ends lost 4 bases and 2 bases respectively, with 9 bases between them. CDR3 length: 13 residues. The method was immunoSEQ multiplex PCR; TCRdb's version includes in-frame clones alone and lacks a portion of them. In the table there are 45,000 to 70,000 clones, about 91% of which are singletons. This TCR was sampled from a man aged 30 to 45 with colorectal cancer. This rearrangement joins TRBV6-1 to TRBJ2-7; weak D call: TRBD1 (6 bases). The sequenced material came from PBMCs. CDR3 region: CASSVAGAYEQYF. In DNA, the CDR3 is TGTGCCAGCAGTGTAGCAGGGGCCTACGAGCAGTACTTC.